This is a list of T cell receptor beta chains from one sample in a study of regulatory T cells in long-lasting Graves disease. Using its own MiXCR run on the multiplex PCR reads, TCRdb lists one record per CDR3 protein. The sample has 440,000 or so distinct CDR3 sequences; about 15% are singletons. These sequences were also reported in another study, on T cells in Graves' hyperthyroidism and ophthalmopathy.

The starting material was peripheral blood mononuclear cells (PBMCs), obtained at new diagnosis, from a patient treated with antithyroid drugs. Receptors originate from a woman aged 25 to 39 with Graves disease. CDR3s include the opening cysteine and the closing phenylalanine or tryptophan. The order of the fields is V gene, clone size, D gene, J gene, CDR3 DNA, CDR3 protein. The D gene is left open where the match is weak. Rows give clone size only sometimes, using once, few, many, or a class for an expanded clone.

V: TRBV4-1; size: .; D: TRBD1; J: TRBJ1-5; DNA: TGCGCCAGCAGCCAAGAGGGGACAGCTTATAGCAATCAGCCCCAGCATTTT; CDR3: CASSQEGTAYSNQPQHF
V: TRBV12-3/TRBV12-4; size: many; D: TRBD2; J: TRBJ2-1; DNA: TGTGCCACCAGTGTCCATAGCGGGACATACAATGAGCAGTTCTTC; CDR3: CATSVHSGTYNEQFF
V: TRBV10-3; size: few; D: .; J: TRBJ2-1; DNA: TGTGCCATCAGTGCCAGGGACCATGAGCAGTTCTTC; CDR3: CAISARDHEQFF
V: TRBV11-1; size: many; D: .; J: TRBJ2-7; DNA: TGTGCCAGCAGCTTCACCGCGGAGGGGAGGGAGCAGTACTTC; CDR3: CASSFTAEGREQYF
V: TRBV5-4; size: few; D: TRBD2; J: TRBJ2-4; DNA: TGTGCCAGCAGCCGTGGGGGGGGGGAAAACATTCAGTACTTC; CDR3: CASSRGGGENIQYF
V: TRBV9; size: many; D: .; J: TRBJ2-7; DNA: TGTGCCAGCAGCGTAGACCCTAGCCCGGGCTACGAGCAGTACTTC; CDR3: CASSVDPSPGYEQYF
V: TRBV19; size: .; D: .; J: TRBJ2-2; DNA: TGTGCCAGTAGTATAGGAGGGCCGGGCACCGGGGAGCTGTTTTTT; CDR3: CASSIGGPGTGELFF
V: TRBV12-3/TRBV12-4; size: .; D: .; J: TRBJ1-5; DNA: TGTGCCAGCAGTTTACAGGGTGGGATAAGGAATCAGCCCCAGCATTTT; CDR3: CASSLQGGIRNQPQHF
V: TRBV30; size: many; D: TRBD2; J: TRBJ2-7; DNA: TGTGCCTGGAGTGTTCTAGCGGGAGGGGTAGGCTACGAGCAGTACTTC; CDR3: CAWSVLAGGVGYEQYF
V: TRBV24-1; size: many; D: .; J: TRBJ2-2; DNA: TGTGCCACCAGCAGCCTATTTCCCACCGGGGAGCTGTTTTTT; CDR3: CATSSLFPTGELFF
V: TRBV9; size: .; D: TRBD1; J: TRBJ1-3; DNA: TGTGCCAGCAGCGTAGAGCCGGGGGGGAGGGGGCGATCTGGAAACACCATATATTTT; CDR3: CASSVEPGGRGRSGNTIYF
V: TRBV20-1; size: .; D: TRBD2; J: TRBJ2-7; DNA: TGCAGTGCTAGAGATAGGGGGCTGACTAGCGGGAGGAGGGAGGGGTACGAGCAGTACTTC; CDR3: CSARDRGLTSGRREGYEQYF
V: TRBV18; size: few; D: TRBD2; J: TRBJ2-2; DNA: TGTGCCAGCTCACCAACGGCGGGAGGAACCCCCGGGGAGCTGTTTTTT; CDR3: CASSPTAGGTPGELFF
V: TRBV9; size: .; D: .; J: TRBJ1-1; DNA: TGTGCCAGCAGCGCCACCCTTTCGGACAGAGGCAACACTGAAGCTTTCTTT; CDR3: CASSATLSDRGNTEAFF
V: TRBV6-2/TRBV6-3; size: many; D: TRBD2; J: TRBJ2-3; DNA: TGTGCCAGCAGTGAAACAGCGGGAGCCACAGATACGCAGTATTTT; CDR3: CASSETAGATDTQYF
V: TRBV11-2; size: many; D: TRBD2; J: TRBJ2-2; DNA: TGTGCCAGCAGCTTACCCCTAGCGGGAGTCGACACCGGGGAGCTGTTTTTT; CDR3: CASSLPLAGVDTGELFF
V: TRBV12-3/TRBV12-4; size: few; D: .; J: TRBJ1-2; DNA: TGTGCCAGCAGGTCTCCACGACAGGATCCCCGCTATGGCTACACCTTC; CDR3: CASRSPRQDPRYGYTF
V: TRBV7-9; size: few; D: .; J: TRBJ1-3; DNA: TGTGCCAGCAGCCGAAAGTGGGGCACCTCTGGAAACACCATATATTTT; CDR3: CASSRKWGTSGNTIYF
V: TRBV2; size: many; D: .; J: TRBJ2-7; DNA: TGTGCCAGCAGTGAAAACCTCGGGACGGGCTACGAGCAGTACTTC; CDR3: CASSENLGTGYEQYF
V: TRBV28; size: many; D: TRBD2; J: TRBJ2-1; DNA: TGTGCCAGCAGGCGGGAGGCCTACAATGAGCAGTTCTTC; CDR3: CASRREAYNEQFF
V: TRBV20-1; size: few; D: .; J: TRBJ1-1; DNA: TGCAGTGCTAGAGAGGGGGGGGGCGGCACTGAAGCTTTCTTT; CDR3: CSAREGGGGTEAFF
V: TRBV10-3; size: many; D: .; J: TRBJ2-1; DNA: TGTGCCGCCCTCGGGAACAATGAGCAGTTCTTC; CDR3: CAALGNNEQFF
V: TRBV10-2; size: .; D: .; J: TRBJ1-2; DNA: TGCGCCAGCAGGGGCACGGGAGGCAACTATGGCTACACCTTC; CDR3: CASRGTGGNYGYTF
V: TRBV28; size: few; D: .; J: TRBJ2-1; DNA: TGTGCCAGCGCGGGCGCCCGGTGGCATGAGCAGTTCTTC; CDR3: CASAGARWHEQFF
V: TRBV13; size: many; D: .; J: TRBJ2-5; DNA: TGTGCCAGCAGCCTACAAAGCCCGGGACTTCAAGAGACCCAGTACTTC; CDR3: CASSLQSPGLQETQYF
V: TRBV29-1; size: many; D: .; J: TRBJ2-7; DNA: TGCAGCGTCTTGACTGGATTAGGGGTGATTACCGAGCAGTACTTC; CDR3: CSVLTGLGVITEQYF
V: TRBV2; size: many; D: TRBD1; J: TRBJ2-3; DNA: TGTGCCAGCAATCTACAGGGGGCAGATACGCAGTATTTT; CDR3: CASNLQGADTQYF
V: TRBV6-1; size: .; D: TRBD1; J: TRBJ2-7; DNA: TGTGCCAGCAGTCTCGCGACAGGGAAAGGCTACGAGCAGTACTTC; CDR3: CASSLATGKGYEQYF